This TCR beta chain emerged from a study of T cells in Graves' hyperthyroidism and ophthalmopathy. The overall study: At the time of initial diagnosis and before any treatment, peripheral blood was collected.

RNA transcripts provided the source from which TCR beta CDR3 regions were amplified. HTBI primers drove first-round RT-PCR of the TCR CDR3. A single record per CDR3 protein comes from TCRdb applying MiXCR to the multiplex PCR reads. Of around 300,000 distinct CDR3 sequences listed, about an eighth were seen once; the top ten hold 7.8%. This clonotype was seen ten or more times. Uncontrolled infection, other autoimmune disease, pregnancy or lactation disqualified patients from enrolment. Based on clinical symptoms, serum thyroxine and TRAb, thyroid ultrasound and orbital computed tomography, diagnoses were reached. It was at first hyperthyroidism diagnosis, before any ophthalmopathy symptoms, that the blood sample was taken. The germline V and J ends were trimmed by 0 bases and 0 bases, with 13 bases remaining between them. The CDR3 has 16 residues. Germline V gene sequence: CDR1 GTSNPN, CDR2 SVGIG (reference sequence).

The TCR comes from a woman under 40 with Graves' hyperthyroidism that later progressed to Graves' ophthalmopathy. This sequence joins TRBV30 and TRBJ2-3, with unresolved D. The sequencing sample was made of blood. The CDR3, as DNA: TGTGCCTGGAGTGTAAGGGTTTCGCCTAGCACAGATACGCAGTATTTT. Its translation is CAWSVRVSPSTDTQYF.